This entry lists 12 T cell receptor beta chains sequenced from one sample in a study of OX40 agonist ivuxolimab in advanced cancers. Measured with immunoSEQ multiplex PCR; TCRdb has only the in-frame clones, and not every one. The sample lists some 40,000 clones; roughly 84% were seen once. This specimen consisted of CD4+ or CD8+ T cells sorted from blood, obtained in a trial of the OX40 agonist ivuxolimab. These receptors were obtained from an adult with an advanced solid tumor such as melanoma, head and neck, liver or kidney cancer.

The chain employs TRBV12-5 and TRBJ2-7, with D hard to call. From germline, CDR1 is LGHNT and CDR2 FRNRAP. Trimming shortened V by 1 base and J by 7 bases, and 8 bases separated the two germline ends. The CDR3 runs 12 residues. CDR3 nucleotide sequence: TGTGCTAGTGGTTTGGACTCGAGGGAGCAGTACTTC. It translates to CASGLDSREQYF.

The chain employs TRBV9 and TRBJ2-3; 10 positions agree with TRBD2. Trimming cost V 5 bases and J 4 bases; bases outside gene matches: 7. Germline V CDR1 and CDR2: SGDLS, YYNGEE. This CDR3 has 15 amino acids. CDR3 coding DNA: TGTGCCAGCAGTACGAGCGGGGGGGCCTCAGATACGCAGTATTTT. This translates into CASSTSGGASDTQYF.

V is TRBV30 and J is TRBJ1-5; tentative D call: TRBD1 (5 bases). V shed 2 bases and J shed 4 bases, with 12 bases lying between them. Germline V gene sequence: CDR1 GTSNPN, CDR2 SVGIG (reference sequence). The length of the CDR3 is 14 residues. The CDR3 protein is CAWSPDTGNQPQHF. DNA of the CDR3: TGTGCCTGGAGTCCGGACACAGGTAATCAGCCCCAGCATTTT.

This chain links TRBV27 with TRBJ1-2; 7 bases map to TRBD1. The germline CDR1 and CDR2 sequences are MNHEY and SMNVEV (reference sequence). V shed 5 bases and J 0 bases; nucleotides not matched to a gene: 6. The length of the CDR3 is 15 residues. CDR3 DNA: TGTGCCAGCAGTCCCCCGGGACAGTCTAACTATGGCTACACCTTC. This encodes CASSPPGQSNYGYTF.

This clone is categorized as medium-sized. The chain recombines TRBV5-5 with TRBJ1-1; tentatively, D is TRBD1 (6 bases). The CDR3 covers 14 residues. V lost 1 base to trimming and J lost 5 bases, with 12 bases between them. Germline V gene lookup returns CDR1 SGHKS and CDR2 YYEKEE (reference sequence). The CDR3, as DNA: TGTGCCAGCAGCTTGACAGGGAGGGGTACTGAAGCTTTCTTT. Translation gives CASSLTGRGTEAFF.

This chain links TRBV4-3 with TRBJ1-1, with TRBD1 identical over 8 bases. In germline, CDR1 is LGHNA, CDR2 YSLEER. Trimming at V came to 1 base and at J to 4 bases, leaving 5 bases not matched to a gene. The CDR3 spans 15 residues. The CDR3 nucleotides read TGCGCCAGCAGCCAAGTGGCAGGGGGCACCACTGAAGCTTTCTTT. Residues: CASSQVAGGTTEAFF.

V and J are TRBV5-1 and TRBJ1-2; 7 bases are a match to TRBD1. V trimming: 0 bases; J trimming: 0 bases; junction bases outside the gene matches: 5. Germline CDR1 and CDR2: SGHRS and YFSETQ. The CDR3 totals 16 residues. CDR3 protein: CASSLARTGTNYGYTF. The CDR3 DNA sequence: TGCGCCAGCAGCTTGGCCCGGACAGGAACTAACTATGGCTACACCTTC.

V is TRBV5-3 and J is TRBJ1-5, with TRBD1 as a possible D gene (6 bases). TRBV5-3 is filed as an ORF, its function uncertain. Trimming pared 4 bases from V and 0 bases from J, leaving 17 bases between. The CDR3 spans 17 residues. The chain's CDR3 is CARSIIQGGDSNQPQHF. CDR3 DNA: TGTGCCAGAAGCATAATACAGGGTGGGGATAGCAATCAGCCCCAGCATTTT.

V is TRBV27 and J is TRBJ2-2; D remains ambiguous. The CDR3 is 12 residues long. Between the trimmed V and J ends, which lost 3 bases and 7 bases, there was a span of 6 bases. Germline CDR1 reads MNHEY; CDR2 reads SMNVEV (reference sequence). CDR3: CASSFSYGELFF. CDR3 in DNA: TGTGCCAGCAGTTTTTCGTACGGGGAGCTGTTTTTT.

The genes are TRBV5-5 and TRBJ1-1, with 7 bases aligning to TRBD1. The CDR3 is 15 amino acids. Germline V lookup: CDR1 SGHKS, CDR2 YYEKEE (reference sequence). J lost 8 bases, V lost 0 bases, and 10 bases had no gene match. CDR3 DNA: TGTGCCAGCAGCTTGGTTCCCCGGGACAGCCTCGAAGCTTTCTTT. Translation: CASSLVPRDSLEAFF. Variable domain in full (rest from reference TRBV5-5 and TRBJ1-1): DAGVTQSPTHLIKTRGQQVTLRCSPISGHKSVSWYQQVLGQGPQFIFQYYEKEERGRGNFPDRFSARQFPNYSSELNVNALLLGDSALYLCASSLVPRDSLEAFFGQGTRLTVV.

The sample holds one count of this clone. The CDR3 spells CASSQDPLAASTDTQYF. The CDR3 coding sequence is TGCGCCAGCAGCCAAGATCCTCTAGCGGCTAGCACAGATACGCAGTATTTT. The chain joins TRBV4-3 to TRBJ2-3; TRBD2 agrees at 7 bases. The CDR3 contains 17 residues. Germline V CDR1 and CDR2: LGHNA, YSLEER. Unmatched junction bases numbered 6, after V lost 0 bases and J lost 0 bases.

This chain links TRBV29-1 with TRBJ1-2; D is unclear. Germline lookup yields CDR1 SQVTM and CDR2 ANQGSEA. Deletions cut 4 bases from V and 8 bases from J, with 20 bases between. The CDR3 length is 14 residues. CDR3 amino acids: CSVVGDYGLQGYTF. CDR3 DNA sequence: TGCAGCGTTGTCGGGGATTACGGGCTGCAAGGCTACACCTTC.